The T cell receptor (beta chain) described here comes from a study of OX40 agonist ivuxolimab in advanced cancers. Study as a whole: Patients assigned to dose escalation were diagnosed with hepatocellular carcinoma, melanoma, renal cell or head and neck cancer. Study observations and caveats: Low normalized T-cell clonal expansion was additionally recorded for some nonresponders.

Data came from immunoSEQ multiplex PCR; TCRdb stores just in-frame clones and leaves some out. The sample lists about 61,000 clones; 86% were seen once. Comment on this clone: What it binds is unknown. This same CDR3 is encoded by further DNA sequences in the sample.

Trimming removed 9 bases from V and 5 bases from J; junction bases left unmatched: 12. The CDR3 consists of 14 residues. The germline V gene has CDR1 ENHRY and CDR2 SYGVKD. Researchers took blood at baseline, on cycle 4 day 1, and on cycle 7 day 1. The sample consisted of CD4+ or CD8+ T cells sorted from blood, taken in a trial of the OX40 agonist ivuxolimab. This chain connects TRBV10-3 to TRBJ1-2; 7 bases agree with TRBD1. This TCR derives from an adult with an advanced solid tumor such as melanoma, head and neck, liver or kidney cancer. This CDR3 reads CAISRETGAYGYTF. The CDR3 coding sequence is TGTGCCATTAGTCGAGAAACAGGGGCTTATGGCTACACCTTC.